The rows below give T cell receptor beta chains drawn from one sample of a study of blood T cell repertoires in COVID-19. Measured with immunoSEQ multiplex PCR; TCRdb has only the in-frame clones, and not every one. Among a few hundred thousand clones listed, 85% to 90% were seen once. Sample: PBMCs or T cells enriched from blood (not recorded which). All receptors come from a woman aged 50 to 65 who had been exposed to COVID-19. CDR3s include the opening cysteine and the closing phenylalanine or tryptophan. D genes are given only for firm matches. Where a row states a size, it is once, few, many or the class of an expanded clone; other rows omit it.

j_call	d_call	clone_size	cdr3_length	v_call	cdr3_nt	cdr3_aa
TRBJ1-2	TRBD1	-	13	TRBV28	TGTGCCAGCAGTTCGGACAGGGTTTCTGGCTACACCTTC	CASSSDRVSGYTF
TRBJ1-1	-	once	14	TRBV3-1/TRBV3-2	TGTGCCAGCAGCCCCCAGACAGTAAACACTGAAGCTTTCTTT	CASSPQTVNTEAFF
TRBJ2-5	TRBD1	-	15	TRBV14	TGTGCCAGCAGCCAAGTCCTACAGGGGAAAGAGACCCAGTACTTC	CASSQVLQGKETQYF
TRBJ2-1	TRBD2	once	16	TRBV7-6	TGTGCCAGCGCCAGGACTAGCGGGGGCTCCTACAATGAGCAGTTCTTC	CASARTSGGSYNEQFF
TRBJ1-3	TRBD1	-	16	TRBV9	TGTGCCAGCAGCAGCGGACAGGGGCGGTCTGGAAACACCATATATTTT	CASSSGQGRSGNTIYF
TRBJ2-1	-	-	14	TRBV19	TGTGCCAGTAGTCGGCAGGGGCTTTTAGATGAGCAGTTCTTC	CASSRQGLLDEQFF
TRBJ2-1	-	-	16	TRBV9	TGTGCCAGCAGCGCAGGGGACGGACCAACCTACAATGAGCAGTTCTTC	CASSAGDGPTYNEQFF
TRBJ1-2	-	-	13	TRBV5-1	TGCGCCAGCAGCTTAGGGAGGGGTGAAGGCTACACCTTC	CASSLGRGEGYTF
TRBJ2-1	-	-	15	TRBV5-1	TGCGCCAGCAGCTTGGGATTACAGGCGTGGAATGAGCAGTTCTTC	CASSLGLQAWNEQFF
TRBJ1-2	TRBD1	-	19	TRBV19	TGTGCCAGTAGTATAAGTGCAGGAAGCCCGACAGGGGCCTCCTATGGCTACACCTTC	CASSISAGSPTGASYGYTF
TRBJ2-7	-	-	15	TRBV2	TGTGCCAGCAGTGCGCTTCTAGGACAGTCGCCCGAGCAGTACTTC	CASSALLGQSPEQYF
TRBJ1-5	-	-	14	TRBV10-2	TGCGCCAGCAGTGAGTCAGGGGTAGGTCAGCCCCAGCATTTT	CASSESGVGQPQHF
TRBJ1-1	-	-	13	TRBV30	TGTGCCTGGAGGGGTAGCTCGAACACTGAAGCTTTCTTT	CAWRGSSNTEAFF
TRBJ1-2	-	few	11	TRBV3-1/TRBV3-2	TGTGCCAGCAGCACAAGCTATGGCTACACCTTC	CASSTSYGYTF
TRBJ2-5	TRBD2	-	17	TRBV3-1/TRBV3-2	TGTGCCAGCAGCCAAAGTGGGGAGCGGGGGGGCCAAGAGACCCAGTACTTC	CASSQSGERGGQETQYF
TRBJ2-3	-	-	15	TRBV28	TGTGCCATCTTGGGGGGCAGGGGGGGCACAGATACGCAGTATTTT	CAILGGRGGTDTQYF
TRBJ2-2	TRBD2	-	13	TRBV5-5	TGTGCCAGCAGCTTCATCGGGAGGGGGGAGCTGTTTTTT	CASSFIGRGELFF
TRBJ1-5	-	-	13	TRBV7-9	TGTGCCAGCAGCTCGACAGGAAATCAGCCCCAGCATTTT	CASSSTGNQPQHF
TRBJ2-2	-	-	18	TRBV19	TGTGCCAGTAGGGAATCCGGGACTAGGAGGGGGCGAGCCGGGGAGCTGTTTTTT	CASRESGTRRGRAGELFF
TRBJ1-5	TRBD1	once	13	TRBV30	TGTGCCTGGGGTTTACAGGGGGATCAGCCCCAGCATTTT	CAWGLQGDQPQHF
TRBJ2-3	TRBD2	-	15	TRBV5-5	TGTGCCAGCAGCTTGGAGGGACTATTCACAGATACGCAGTATTTT	CASSLEGLFTDTQYF
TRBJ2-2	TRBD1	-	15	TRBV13	TGTGCCAGCAGCTTACGACAGGGGTTGGGTGGGGAGCTGTTTTTT	CASSLRQGLGGELFF
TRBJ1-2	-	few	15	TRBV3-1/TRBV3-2	TGTGCCAGCAGCCATGACACGGCAGGGTATTATGGCTACACCTTC	CASSHDTAGYYGYTF
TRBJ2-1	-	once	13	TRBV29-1	TGCAGCGTAGTCCGACTAGGGAGGAATGAGCAGTTCTTC	CSVVRLGRNEQFF
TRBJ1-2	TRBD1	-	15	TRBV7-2	TGTGCCAGCAGCATGAGGACAGGGGAAGACTATGGCTACACCTTC	CASSMRTGEDYGYTF
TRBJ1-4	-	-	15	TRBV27	TGTGCCAGCAGTAGACTCGGGAGCACTAATGAAAAACTGTTTTTT	CASSRLGSTNEKLFF
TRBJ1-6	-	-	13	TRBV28	TGTGCCAGCAGTCACTCCTATAATTCACCCCTCCACTTT	CASSHSYNSPLHF
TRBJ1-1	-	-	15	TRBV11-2	TGTGCCAGCAGCTTGGTTGACAGCCTGAACACTGAAGCTTTCTTT	CASSLVDSLNTEAFF
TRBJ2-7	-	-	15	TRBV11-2	TGTGCCAGCAGCTTGTCAGACTCATTGTCCTACGAGCAGTACTTC	CASSLSDSLSYEQYF
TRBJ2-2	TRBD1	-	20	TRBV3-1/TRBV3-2	TGTGCCAGCAGCTTTCAACGGGGGACAGGGGGCCGTAGTATCGCCGGGGAGCTGTTTTTT	CASSFQRGTGGRSIAGELFF
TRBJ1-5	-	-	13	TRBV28	TGTGCCAGCAGGAACGCCGGGAATCAGCCCCAGCATTTT	CASRNAGNQPQHF